This T cell receptor beta chain was observed in a study of T cells in localized non-small cell lung cancer. Findings and limits, study-wide: A median of around 60 clones ranked among the top 100 in tumor appeared in adjacent lung. Multi-region tumor sequencing was not done, so intratumor heterogeneity could not be excluded.

The method was immunoSEQ multiplex PCR; TCRdb's version includes in-frame clones alone and lacks a portion of them. The data show 55,000 to 75,000 clones, roughly 92% seen once. Germline V gene data show CDR1 as GTSNPN and CDR2 as SVGIG (reference sequence). The CDR3 consists of 12 residues. With 1 base removed from V and 2 bases from J, the gap between germline ends came to 5 bases. As to this clone: Antigen: not known.

The clonotype comes from a man aged 35 to 69 with stage I lung adenocarcinoma. The chain links TRBV30 to TRBJ1-2, with no clear D. The sample consisted of peripheral blood, taken before any cancer treatment. The CDR3, as DNA: TGTGCCTGGAGTGGAGGAAACTATGGCTACACCTTC. It yields the protein CAWSGGNYGYTF.